This is a list of T cell receptor beta chains from one sample in a study of CD8+CD57+ T cells in acquired aplastic anemia. TCRdb redid the calling of the reads with MiXCR, one entry per CDR3 protein. The sample shows 200,000 to 250,000 distinct CDR3 sequences, about 37% of them seen only once. Sequenced: sorted CD4+, CD8+, or CD8+CD57+ T cells (not recorded which) from PBMCs. Source of these receptors: a human donor in good health, serving as a control. Each CDR3 is given with its conserved first and last residue. Fields, in order: V gene, J gene, D gene, clone size, CDR3 DNA, CDR3 protein. A D gene is named only where the DNA matches it firmly. Clone sizes are given selectively: once, few, many, or a class where the clone is expanded.

TRBV10-2	TRBJ2-3	TRBD2	-	TGCGCCATCAGCCCGGGACTAGCGGGAGGCGGGGATACGCAGTATTTT	CAISPGLAGGGDTQYF
TRBV20-1	TRBJ1-5	-	-	TGCAGTGCTAGAGGCGGATCCTATAGCAATCAGCCCCAGCATTTT	CSARGGSYSNQPQHF
TRBV19	TRBJ1-6	-	-	TGTGCCACCAATGGGCCCAATTCACCCCTCCACTTT	CATNGPNSPLHF
TRBV19	TRBJ2-7	-	once	TGTGCCAGTAGTGCCGGTGACGAGCAGTACTTC	CASSAGDEQYF
TRBV29-1	TRBJ1-1	-	many	TGCAGCGTTATAAGGGCTCAATTGAACACTGAAGCTTTCTTT	CSVIRAQLNTEAFF
TRBV6-4	TRBJ2-2	-	-	TGTGCCAGCAGTGTCGCCGACACCGGGGAGCTGTTTTTT	CASSVADTGELFF
TRBV5-1	TRBJ2-5	TRBD2	-	TGCGCCACCCAACGGGCCTCAGCGGGGGCAGGAGAGACCCAGTACTTC	CATQRASAGAGETQYF
TRBV2	TRBJ2-2	-	-	TGTGCCAGCAGTTTAAGCCCTGGGGGGGAGCTGTTTTTT	CASSLSPGGELFF
TRBV6-5	TRBJ1-1	-	-	TGTGCCAGCAGTTACTCGCCGGGGTCGGAAAACACTGAAGCTTTCTTT	CASSYSPGSENTEAFF
TRBV14	TRBJ1-4	-	few	TGTGCCAGCAGCCAAGTCTTGGACAGCCAACTGTTTTTT	CASSQVLDSQLFF
TRBV9	TRBJ1-1	-	-	TGTGCCAGCTCCCGGCTCGGGGCAAACACTGAAGCTTTCTTT	CASSRLGANTEAFF
TRBV11-2	TRBJ1-2	TRBD1	-	TGTGCCAGCAGCTTAGCGGGGACAGATTACACCTTC	CASSLAGTDYTF
TRBV19	TRBJ2-3	-	many	TGTGCCAGTGCCGGGGCCCGTACGCAGTATTTT	CASAGARTQYF
TRBV11-2	TRBJ1-1	-	many	TGTGCCAGCAGCTTAGATTTGAACACTGAAGCTTTCTTT	CASSLDLNTEAFF
TRBV7-3	TRBJ2-2	TRBD1	many	TGTGCCAGCAGCGTAGGGACAGGGGTAGCCGGGGAGCTGTTTTTT	CASSVGTGVAGELFF
TRBV7-6	TRBJ1-4	-	-	TGTGCCAGCAGCTTCCAGGGTTTGGAACTGTTTTTT	CASSFQGLELFF
TRBV19	TRBJ1-2	-	-	TGTGCCAGTAGCGCGGGACACGCGAACTATGGCTACACCTTC	CASSAGHANYGYTF
TRBV5-1	TRBJ1-6	TRBD1	many	TGCGCCAGCAGCTTGGCCGGGACAGGGAGGTCACCCCTCCACTTT	CASSLAGTGRSPLHF
TRBV2	TRBJ2-5	TRBD2	many	TGTGCCTCTAACCGGGCTAGCGGGGGCCAAGAGACCCAGTACTTC	CASNRASGGQETQYF
TRBV4-1	TRBJ2-2	TRBD1	once	TGCGCCAGCAGCCCACCCTATAGGACAGGGAAAACCGGGGAGCTGTTTTTT	CASSPPYRTGKTGELFF
TRBV2	TRBJ1-3	-	-	TGTGCCAGCACCTCGGACCATATCTCTGGAAACACCATATATTTT	CASTSDHISGNTIYF
TRBV4-2	TRBJ1-1	-	-	TGTGCCAGCAGCCAAGTAGGGCGACGGAGAGAAGCTGAAGCTTTCTTT	CASSQVGRRREAEAFF
TRBV10-3	TRBJ2-1	-	-	TGTGCCATCAGCACCGCAGAGACCCAGCACTTC	CAISTAETQHF
TRBV5-1	TRBJ1-2	-	-	TGCGCCAGCAGCTTGGATTTTGGCCAGGCCTATGGCTACACCTTC	CASSLDFGQAYGYTF
TRBV11-1	TRBJ2-7	TRBD1	once	TGTGCCAACAGCCCATTAGTTTATGGCAGGGGGTATTGCGAGCAGTACTTC	CANSPLVYGRGYCEQYF
TRBV15	TRBJ2-7	TRBD1	-	TGTGCCACCAGCAATGGACAGGGTTCCTACGAGCAGTACTTC	CATSNGQGSYEQYF
TRBV9	TRBJ2-3	TRBD2	many	TGTGCCAGCAGCGTAGATCTCCCCCGGCTAGCGGGAGCCTATAGCACAGATACGCAGTATTTT	CASSVDLPRLAGAYSTDTQYF
TRBV7-2	TRBJ2-7	-	once	TGTGCCAGCACCTCGGCCAGATCCTACGAGCAGTACTTC	CASTSARSYEQYF
TRBV6-5	TRBJ2-5	-	-	TGTGCCAGCAGTCACTTTCAAGAGACCCAGTACTTC	CASSHFQETQYF
TRBV4-1	TRBJ1-2	TRBD1	few	TGCGCCAGCAGCCAACCCCGCGAATCAGGGGGAGGGAACTATGGCTACACCTTC	CASSQPRESGGGNYGYTF
TRBV11-2	TRBJ2-3	-	-	TGTGCCAGCATCTCGCGTCAGGTCCCCACAGATACGCAGTATTTT	CASISRQVPTDTQYF
TRBV19	TRBJ2-7	-	many	TGTGCCAGTAGTCCCGGGACTGCCCTTGTTGGGCAGTACTTC	CASSPGTALVGQYF
TRBV3-1	TRBJ2-7	-	-	TGTGCCAGCAGCCCCCCACTCCTCGATTGGCGGTACGAGCAGTACTTC	CASSPPLLDWRYEQYF
TRBV20-1	TRBJ1-2	TRBD1	many	TGCAGTGCTAGAGCAGAAATTGGGACAGGGGTTGGCTACACCTTC	CSARAEIGTGVGYTF
TRBV29-1	TRBJ1-2	-	-	TGCAGCGTTCGAGTCTTAGCTAACTATGGCTACACCTTC	CSVRVLANYGYTF
TRBV24-1	TRBJ2-1	TRBD1	-	TGTGCCACCAGTGCGACAGGGGGACGGGGGGTCTACAATGAGCAGTTCTTC	CATSATGGRGVYNEQFF
TRBV3-1	TRBJ1-2	-	few	TGTGCCAGCAGCCAAAGGTATGAGGGTTCCTCTGGCTACACCTTC	CASSQRYEGSSGYTF
TRBV24-1	TRBJ1-5	-	-	TGTGCCACCATCCCAGGGGATAGGATTGCTTATAGCAATCAGCCCCAGCATTTT	CATIPGDRIAYSNQPQHF
TRBV11-2	TRBJ2-2	-	-	TGTGCCAGCAGCTCCGTCACCGGGGAGCTGTTTTTT	CASSSVTGELFF
TRBV10-3	TRBJ2-2	-	-	TGTGCCATCACGGGACACCCAAGTACCGGGGAGCTGTTTTTT	CAITGHPSTGELFF
TRBV20-1	TRBJ1-2	-	many	TGCAGTGCCGAACAGGGAGCGTCTTTGTATGGCTACACCTTC	CSAEQGASLYGYTF
TRBV2	TRBJ1-2	-	many	TGTGCCAGCAGTGAAGAGACAGCCTCTGGTGGCTACACCTTC	CASSEETASGGYTF
TRBV25-1	TRBJ1-1	-	many	TGTGCCAGCAGTGAGGCAGGCTCGAACACTGAAGCTTTCTTT	CASSEAGSNTEAFF
TRBV7-2	TRBJ1-4	TRBD1	-	TGTGCCAGCAGCTCACAGGGGCCGTCTAATGAAAAACTGTTTTTT	CASSSQGPSNEKLFF